The 17 T cell receptor beta chains presented below share a single source sample, sequenced in a study of lymphopenia after photon versus proton radiotherapy. Sequenced by immunoSEQ multiplex PCR; TCRdb stores in-frame clones only, minus some. The sample yields 160,000 or so clones, 80% to 90% seen once. Source: peripheral blood, taken from a patient treated with photon-based radiotherapy. These TCRs come from a man aged 45 to 65 with gastric cancer.

This rearrangement joins TRBV6-5 to TRBJ2-7, with TRBD1 matching 8 bases. The CDR3 spans 15 residues. Germline V lookup: CDR1 MNHEY, CDR2 SVGAGI. The junction had 9 bases not matched to a gene; V was cut back by 2 bases and J by 6 bases. The CDR3 DNA follows: TGTGCCAGCAGTTACCGGTTCACAGGGGGTAGCGAGCAGTACTTC. Its translation: CASSYRFTGGSEQYF.

V usage is TRBV28 and J usage is TRBJ2-1, with a possible D match to TRBD2 (5 bases). V dropped 7 bases and J dropped 10 bases, with 17 bases sitting between them. Looked up from germline, CDR1 is MDHEN and CDR2 is SYDVKM. This CDR3 is built from 13 residues. The CDR3 is CASTLRAGLEQFF. CDR3 sequence (DNA): TGTGCCAGCACCCTTAGGGCGGGTCTAGAGCAGTTCTTC.

The chain recombines TRBV7-2 with TRBJ2-7; 8 nucleotides match TRBD2. This CDR3 has 14 residues. Trimming at V came to 5 bases and at J to 4 bases, leaving 7 bases not matched to a gene. The V gene's germline CDR1 is SGHTA and CDR2 FQGNSA. The CDR3 DNA follows: TGTGCCAGCAGCCCGCCCGGACTAGCATACGAGCAGTACTTC. Amino acids: CASSPPGLAYEQYF.

This chain uses TRBV18 with TRBJ2-1; unclear D gene. The CDR3 covers 14 residues. Germline loops: CDR1 KGHSH, CDR2 LQKENI. Between the trimmed V and J ends, which lost 0 bases and 5 bases, there was a span of 8 bases. This CDR3 reads CASSPPVANNEQFF. The DNA of the CDR3 is TGTGCCAGCTCACCACCGGTCGCGAACAATGAGCAGTTCTTC. The full variable domain, completed using reference TRBV18 and TRBJ2-1, is NAGVMQNPRHLVRRRGQEARLRCSPMKGHSHVYWYRQLPEEGLKFMVYLQKENIIDESGMPKERFSAEFPKEGPSILRIQQVVRGDSAAYFCASSPPVANNEQFFGPGTRLTVL.

The chain is built from TRBV2 and TRBJ2-3, with D possibly being TRBD1 (6 bases). In germline, CDR1 is SNHLY, CDR2 FYNNEI. This CDR3 is built from 15 residues. The V gene lost 5 bases and the J gene lost 2 bases, with 14 bases spanning the gap. This chain's CDR3 is CASSLTGIPTDTQYF. CDR3 DNA sequence: TGTGCCAGCAGTCTAACAGGGATACCCACAGATACGCAGTATTTT.

The chain combines TRBV11-2 with TRBJ2-1; 15 bases agree with TRBD2. Germline V gives CDR1 SGHAT, CDR2 FQNNGV. This CDR3 is 16 amino acids long. V shed 4 bases and J 9 bases; nucleotides not matched to a gene: 7. CDR3 protein: CASSSRTSGRGGEQFF. The DNA for the CDR3 is TGTGCCAGCAGCTCCCGGACTAGCGGGAGGGGTGGTGAGCAGTTCTTC.

This clone occurred once. The chain links TRBV27 to TRBJ1-2; a possible D gene is TRBD1 (5 bases). The V end lost 3 bases, the J end lost 8 bases, and 13 bases lay between the germline ends. Germline values: CDR1 MNHEY, CDR2 SMNVEV (reference sequence). The CDR3 totals 13 residues. CDR3 region: CASSLAEGRGYTF. CDR3 nucleotides: TGTGCCAGCAGTTTGGCAGAGGGGAGGGGCTACACCTTC.

This chain uses TRBV7-2 with TRBJ2-1; D not resolved. Looked up from germline, CDR1 is SGHTA and CDR2 is FQGNSA. V was shortened by 2 bases and J by 8 bases, with 10 bases between the two germline ends. The CDR3 has 13 amino acids. The DNA for the CDR3 is TGTGCCAGCAGCTTAATGGTCGACTATGAGCAGTTCTTC. It specifies CASSLMVDYEQFF.

The chain employs TRBV18 and TRBJ2-1, with 8 bases lining up with TRBD1. The CDR3 has 15 residues. With 4 bases clipped from V and 4 bases from J, the junction kept 6 bases outside the gene matches. Germline loops: CDR1 KGHSH, CDR2 LQKENI. The CDR3 loop is CASSLSGGEYNEQFF. The CDR3 DNA reads as TGTGCCAGCTCACTCTCAGGGGGCGAATACAATGAGCAGTTCTTC.

This chain uses TRBV5-4 with TRBJ2-1; 9 bases line up with TRBD2. Germline assignment: CDR1 SGHNT and CDR2 YYREEE (reference sequence). The length of the CDR3 is 13 residues. With V trimmed by 7 bases and J by 4 bases, 3 bases remained unmatched. CDR3 DNA sequence: TGTGCCAGCGGACTAGCGCGTTACAATGAGCAGTTCTTC. It codes for CASGLARYNEQFF.

On this clone: The identical CDR3 is also encoded by other nucleotide sequences in the sample. This chain links TRBV5-1 with TRBJ1-5; D remains unclear. The germline V gene has CDR1 SGHRS and CDR2 YFSETQ. This CDR3 spans 15 amino acids. V lost 0 bases to trimming and J lost 0 bases, with 7 bases between them. CDR3 residues: CASSLEGGSNQPQHF. The CDR3 DNA reads as TGCGCCAGCAGCTTGGAGGGAGGTAGCAATCAGCCCCAGCATTTT. The variable domain in full, with the rest retrieved from reference TRBV5-1 and TRBJ1-5, is KAGVTQTPRYLIKTRGQQVTLSCSPISGHRSVSWYQQTPGQGLQFLFEYFSETQRNKGNFPGRFSGRQFSNSRSEMNVSTLELGDSALYLCASSLEGGSNQPQHFGDGTRLSIL.

In the case of this clone: Other DNA sequences within the sample encode an identical CDR3. The gene calls are TRBV7-2 and TRBJ2-1; perhaps TRBD2 as D (6 bases). Trimming took 2 bases from V and 0 from J, leaving 14 bases between them. CDR3 length: 17 amino acids. The germline V gene encodes CDR1 SGHTA and CDR2 FQGNSA. CDR3 sequence reads: CASSLLGGSSSYNEQFF. The CDR3 DNA is TGTGCCAGCAGCTTACTGGGGGGTTCGAGCTCCTACAATGAGCAGTTCTTC.

The chain is built from TRBV7-2 and TRBJ2-6; D not certain. V shed 3 bases and J shed 1 base, with 7 bases lying between them. There are 15 residues in the CDR3. Germline lookup yields CDR1 SGHTA and CDR2 FQGNSA. The DNA of the CDR3 is TGTGCCAGCAGCTTTACGGGTTCTGGGGCCAACGTCCTGACTTTC. This sequence encodes CASSFTGSGANVLTF.

The chain couples TRBV19 to TRBJ1-2, with D uncertain. The germline V and J ends were trimmed by 6 bases and 0 bases, with 17 bases remaining between them. From germline, CDR1 is LNHDA and CDR2 SQIVND (reference sequence). The CDR3 is 16 amino acids. The CDR3 sequence is CASRIPVGTPNYGYTF. The CDR3 DNA follows: TGTGCCAGTAGAATCCCAGTGGGAACCCCTAACTATGGCTACACCTTC.

This chain connects TRBV7-2 to TRBJ2-7; D uncertain. The CDR3 totals 14 residues. Trimming removed 4 bases at V and 5 bases at J, with 15 bases between. The germline V gene has CDR1 SGHTA and CDR2 FQGNSA. This CDR3 reads CASSSRRQSNEQYF. CDR3 DNA sequence: TGTGCCAGCAGCTCGCGAAGGCAGTCCAACGAGCAGTACTTC.

The table lists this clone with a count of one. This chain links TRBV4-1 with TRBJ2-1; 9 bases are shared with TRBD2. The CDR3 runs to 15 residues. After removal of 4 bases from V and 6 bases from J, the junction contained 7 bases not matched to a gene. The germline V gene has CDR1 MGHRA and CDR2 YSYEKL. The CDR3 DNA follows: TGCGCCAGCAGCCCCCTTTCGACTAGCGGCAATGAGCAGTTCTTC. As protein: CASSPLSTSGNEQFF.

This rearrangement joins TRBV4-1 to TRBJ1-3; D might be TRBD1 (6 bases). Germline V gene data show CDR1 as MGHRA and CDR2 as YSYEKL. The length of the CDR3 is 18 residues. V was pared by 1 base and J by 0 bases, with 16 bases between. The CDR3 protein is CASSQGGGRSISGNTIYF. The CDR3 region has the DNA TGCGCCAGCAGCCAAGGGGGGGGCAGGTCAATCTCTGGAAACACCATATATTTT.